This TCR beta chain was captured by sequencing in a study of CD8 T cells in Susac syndrome. Random hexamers primed reverse transcription of about 0.5 to 1 ug RNA. TCRdb itself ran the immunoSEQ multiplex PCR reads through MiXCR, one entry per CDR3 protein. Counted here are around 150,000 distinct CDR3 sequences, just under 95% occurring once; the ten biggest clones make up about 0.18%. V dropped 7 bases and J dropped 4 bases, with 12 bases sitting between them. CDR1 and CDR2 from the germline V gene are SGDLS and YYNGEE. The CDR3 runs to 13 residues. The chain combines TRBV9 with TRBJ2-1; maybe TRBD2 (6 bases). The clonotype originates from a human donor with Susac syndrome. Source material: CD8+ T cells from PBMCs. The CDR3 DNA follows: TGTGCCAGCCAGCCGGAGGGGTACAATGAGCAGTTCTTC. This translates into CASQPEGYNEQFF.